This T cell receptor (beta chain) derives from a study of blood T cell repertoires in COVID-19. The overall study: Collection of acute and convalescent COVID-19 samples took place in the United States, Italy and Spain. Sources were T cells, B-cell-depleted T cells, or PBMCs; the material itself was cDNA or gDNA.

This CDR3 is built from 15 residues. In the source study's methods: Amplifying reference gene primers gave estimates of nucleated cell counts. The protocol was immunoSEQ multiplex PCR, while the TCRdb copy is restricted to in-frame clones and leaves out a portion. Clone size and V and J calls were adopted from that table, with D and trimming inferred from the DNA. The sample contains tens of thousands of clones, nearly 90% of which appear only once. The sequence was obtained from a human donor in a cohort sampled during active COVID-19. Material for sequencing was peripheral blood. The chain carries TRBV21-1 and TRBJ2-7; TRBD1, the table's D call, lacks a check against the DNA. TRBV21-1 is assigned pseudogene status. This chain's CDR3 is CASSKKPGQHYEQYF. CDR3 bases: TGTGCCAGCAGCAAAAAGCCGGGACAGCACTACGAGCAGTACTTC.